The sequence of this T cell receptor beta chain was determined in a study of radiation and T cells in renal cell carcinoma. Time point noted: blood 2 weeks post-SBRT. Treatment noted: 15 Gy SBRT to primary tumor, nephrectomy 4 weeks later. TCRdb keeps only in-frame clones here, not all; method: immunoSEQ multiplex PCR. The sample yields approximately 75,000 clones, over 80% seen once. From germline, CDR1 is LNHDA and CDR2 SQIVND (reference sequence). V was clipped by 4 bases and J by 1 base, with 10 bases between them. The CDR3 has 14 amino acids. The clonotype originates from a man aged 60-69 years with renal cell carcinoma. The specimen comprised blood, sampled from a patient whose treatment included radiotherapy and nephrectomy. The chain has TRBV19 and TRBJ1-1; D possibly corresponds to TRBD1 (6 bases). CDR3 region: CASSRQVANTEAFF. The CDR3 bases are TGTGCCAGTAGTAGACAGGTGGCGAACACTGAAGCTTTCTTT.